This TCR beta chain was identified during a study of blood T cell repertoires in COVID-19 (dated by TCRdb to about 2020). In the study overall: The collaborator samples originated in the United States, Italy and Spain and spanned the acute and convalescent phases of COVID-19. The prospective study material was composed of cDNA or gDNA derived from T cells, B-cell-depleted T cells, or PBMCs. The repertoires were released in a freely available public database meant as a resource for research on the immune response to SARS-CoV-2. The sample metadata nearly always contained a de-identified subject ID, COVID-19 status, age in years and sex. Samples were obtained from the ongoing ImmuneRACE study (first 160 participants) and from over 1,000 subjects provided by 6 global collaborators. Subjects who had been exposed to COVID-19, were actively infected with it, or had recovered from it provided the deeply sampled blood TCRbeta repertoires that made up the dataset. Where HLA class I and class II types were available, the types were taken from metadata supplied by the sample provider, not from assay-based typing. The study at large found these results: Clinical and demographic metadata were provided uncurated, with the amount varying by source and participant.

The immunoSEQ Assay, a bias-controlled multiplex PCR, was used to amplify TCRbeta CDR3 regions from genomic DNA. Under the source paper's analysis protocol: Nucleated cell counts per sample were estimated from amplification of reference gene primers within the assay. To quantify the absolute abundance of each unique TCRbeta CDR3 rearrangement, sequence reads were collapsed and filtered. For each sample, productive Simpson clonality was calculated as the square root of Simpson's diversity index across productive rearrangements. Entries here come from immuneACCESS through TCRdb and include only in-frame sequences with V and J called. Some clones fail to appear in such tables; in the studies checked, an unresolved V gene covers under half of the shortfall, and the cause of the remainder is unknown. The DNA was the basis for D and trimming; V, J and clone size are from that table. The sample data list tens of thousands of clones, and approximately 80% of these were observed just once. The biggest ten clones account for 15% of the sample.

As regards this clone: Its antigen specificity is not known. The sample holds no much larger clone one base away, and base qualities are not on file.

As encoded in the germline V gene, CDR1 is ENHRY while CDR2 is SYGVKD. Ends trimmed: V by 3 bases, J by 3 bases; bases unmatched to a gene: 2. The CDR3 starts with the cysteine, ends with the phenylalanine, and has 15 residues. Only the CDR3 DNA is retained, 45 bases long and in frame from the first base. Each collaborating institution followed its own protocols to collect whole blood in K2EDTA tubes. For TCRbeta analysis, collaborator samples were shipped as frozen whole blood, as isolated PBMCs, or as DNA extracted from either sample type. The source is a human donor with active or convalescent COVID-19. The donor label of this sample is uncertain. Recombination linked TRBV10-3 to TRBJ2-1; 10 nucleotides in the junction match TRBD1. The sequencing input was peripheral blood. The CDR3 region has the sequence CAISERTGGYNEQFF. In nucleotides, the sequence is TGTGCCATCAGTGAAAGGACAGGGGGCTACAATGAGCAGTTCTTC.